The sequence of this T cell receptor (beta chain) was determined in a study of T-cell reconstitution after alpha-beta-depleted transplantation in children. Germline V gene lookup returns CDR1 SGHRS and CDR2 YFSETQ. V shed 4 bases and J 7 bases; nucleotides not matched to a gene: 10. The CDR3 covers 14 residues. Researchers prepared the TCRbeta library using unique molecular identifiers, the study reports. TCRdb analysed the PCR reads with MiXCR anew, one entry per CDR3 protein. The table has a few hundred thousand distinct CDR3 sequences, 9.5% to 13% seen once. Whole-study findings and limits: Several hundred graft clones that had expanded were reportedly the source of alpha-beta T cells about two months after transplant. Counts and diversity of T cells one year after transplant came mostly from newly produced T cells. The origin of high day-60 TCRbeta diversity in some patients lay in surviving recipient T cells and thymic progenitors.

This clonotype was counted at least ten times. Its antigen is still unknown. The chain links TRBV5-1 to TRBJ1-1, with 7 bases aligning to TRBD1. The sequence came from a child younger than two with acute myeloid leukemia, due to receive a stem cell transplant. The sample in question was PBMCs, obtained before TCRalphabeta/CD19-depleted stem cell transplant. The CDR3 loop is CASSTRQGTYEAFF. The CDR3 nucleotides read TGCGCCAGCAGCACGCGACAGGGTACCTATGAAGCTTTCTTT. Full variable domain (remainder filled in from reference TRBV5-1 and TRBJ1-1): KAGVTQTPRYLIKTRGQQVTLSCSPISGHRSVSWYQQTPGQGLQFLFEYFSETQRNKGNFPGRFSGRQFSNSRSEMNVSTLELGDSALYLCASSTRQGTYEAFFGQGTRLTVV.